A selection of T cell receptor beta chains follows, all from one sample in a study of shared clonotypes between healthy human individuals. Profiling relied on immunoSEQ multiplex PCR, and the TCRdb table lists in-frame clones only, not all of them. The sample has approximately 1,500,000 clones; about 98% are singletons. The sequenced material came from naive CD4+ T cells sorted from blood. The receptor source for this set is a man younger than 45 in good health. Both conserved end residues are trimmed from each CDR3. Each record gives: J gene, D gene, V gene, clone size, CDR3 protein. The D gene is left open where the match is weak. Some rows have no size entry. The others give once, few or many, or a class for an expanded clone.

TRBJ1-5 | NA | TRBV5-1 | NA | ASSLTSNQPQH
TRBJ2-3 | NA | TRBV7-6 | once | ASSFFLRTGSSTDTQY
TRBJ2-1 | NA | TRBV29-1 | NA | SVGQEWGNEQF
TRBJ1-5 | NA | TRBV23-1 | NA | ASSQSGRGRPYSNQPQH
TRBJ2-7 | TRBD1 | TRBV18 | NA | ASSPGQGAYEQY
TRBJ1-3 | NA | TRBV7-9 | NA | ASSLRAPGTIY
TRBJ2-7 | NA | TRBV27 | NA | ASSLSGIPYEQY
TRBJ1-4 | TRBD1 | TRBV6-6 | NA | ASSLVTGGREKLF
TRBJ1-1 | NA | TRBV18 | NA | ASSPVFEAF
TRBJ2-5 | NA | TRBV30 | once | AWSTRQGGETQY
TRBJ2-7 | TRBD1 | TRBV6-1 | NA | AIVIGTGNFEQY
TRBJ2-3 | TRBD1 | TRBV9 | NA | ASSVGTGGFTDTQY
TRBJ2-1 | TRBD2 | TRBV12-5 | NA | ASGLSSSGGNEQF
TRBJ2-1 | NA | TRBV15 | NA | ATSVLGANEQF
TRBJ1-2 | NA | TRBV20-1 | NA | SAGSGNGYT
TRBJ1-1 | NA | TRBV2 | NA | ASRWGGNTEAF
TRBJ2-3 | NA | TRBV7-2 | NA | ASSAARFTDTQY
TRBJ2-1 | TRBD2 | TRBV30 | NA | AWSATSVVYNEQF
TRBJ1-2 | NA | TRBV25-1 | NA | ASSDFSNSYYGYT
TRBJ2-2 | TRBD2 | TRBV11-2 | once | ASRGLAGGVTGELF
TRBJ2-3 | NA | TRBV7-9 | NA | ASSLAEGSTDTQY
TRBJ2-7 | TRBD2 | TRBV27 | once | ASRPGTSEEQY
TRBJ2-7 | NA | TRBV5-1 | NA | ASGPSFNYEQY
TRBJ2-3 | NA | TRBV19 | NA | ASSIIGSSTDTQY
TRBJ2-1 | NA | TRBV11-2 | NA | ASSLGGSWDNEQF
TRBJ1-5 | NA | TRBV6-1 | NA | ASSEMGDQPQH
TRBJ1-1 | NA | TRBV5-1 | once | ASSLAPEGLTEAF
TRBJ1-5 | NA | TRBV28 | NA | ASSPRHQPQH
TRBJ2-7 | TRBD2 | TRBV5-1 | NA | ASSSLAGGDEQY
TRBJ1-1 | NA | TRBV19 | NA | ASSRQNMNTEAF
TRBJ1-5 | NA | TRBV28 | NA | ATNNQPQH
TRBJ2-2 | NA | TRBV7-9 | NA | ASSRSPPGELF
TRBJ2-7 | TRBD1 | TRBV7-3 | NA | ASSTRTGYSSEQY
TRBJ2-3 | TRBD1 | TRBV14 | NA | ASSKHQGQGAFPQY
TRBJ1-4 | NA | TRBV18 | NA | ASSPGRGIAEKLF